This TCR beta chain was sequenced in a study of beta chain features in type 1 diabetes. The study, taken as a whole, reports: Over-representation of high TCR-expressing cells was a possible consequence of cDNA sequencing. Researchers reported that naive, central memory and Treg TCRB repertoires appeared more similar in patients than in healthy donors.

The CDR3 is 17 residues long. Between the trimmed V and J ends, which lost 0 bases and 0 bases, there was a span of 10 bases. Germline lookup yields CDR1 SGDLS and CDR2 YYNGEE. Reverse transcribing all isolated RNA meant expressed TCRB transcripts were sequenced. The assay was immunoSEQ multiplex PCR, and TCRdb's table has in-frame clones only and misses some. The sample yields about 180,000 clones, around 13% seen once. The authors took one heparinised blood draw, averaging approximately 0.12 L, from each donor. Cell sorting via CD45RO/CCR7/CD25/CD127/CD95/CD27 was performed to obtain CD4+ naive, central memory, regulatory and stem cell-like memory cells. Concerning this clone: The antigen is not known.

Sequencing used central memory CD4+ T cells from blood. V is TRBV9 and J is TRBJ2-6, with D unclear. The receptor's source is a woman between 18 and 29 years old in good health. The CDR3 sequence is CASSVATESSGANVLTF. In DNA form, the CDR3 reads TGTGCCAGCAGCGTAGCTACAGAAAGCTCTGGGGCCAACGTCCTGACTTTC.